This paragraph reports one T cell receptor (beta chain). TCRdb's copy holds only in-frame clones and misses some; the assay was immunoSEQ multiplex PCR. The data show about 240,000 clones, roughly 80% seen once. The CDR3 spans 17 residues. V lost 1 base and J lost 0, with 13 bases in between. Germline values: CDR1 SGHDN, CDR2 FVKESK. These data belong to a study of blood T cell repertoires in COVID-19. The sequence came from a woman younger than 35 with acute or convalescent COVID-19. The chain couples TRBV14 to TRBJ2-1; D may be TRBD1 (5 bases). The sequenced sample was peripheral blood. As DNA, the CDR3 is TGTGCCAGCAGCCAAGGGGGCGGCTTCATCTCCTACAATGAGCAGTTCTTC. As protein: CASSQGGGFISYNEQFF.